The next 6 T cell receptor beta chains were all read from a single sample in a study of blood T cell repertoires in COVID-19. Profiling relied on immunoSEQ multiplex PCR, and the TCRdb table lists in-frame clones only, not all of them. The data show fewer than 450,000 clones, with more than 75% seen just once and about 6% held by the top ten. Material for sequencing was peripheral blood. The receptors derive from a woman aged 45-59 years with COVID-19, enrolled during active disease.

The genes are TRBV18 and TRBJ2-1; TRBD1 matches at 9 bases. Germline trimming cut 6 bases from V and 6 bases from J; bases unmatched to any gene: 6. CDR1 is KGHSH and CDR2 is LQKENI in the germline V gene. The CDR3 consists of 14 residues. CDR3 residues: CASSPGQGANEQFF. The DNA of the CDR3 is TGTGCCAGCTCCCCGGGACAGGGTGCCAATGAGCAGTTCTTC.

The chain is built from TRBV7-2 and TRBJ2-2; weak D call: TRBD1 (5 bases). Looked up from germline, CDR1 is SGHTA and CDR2 is FQGNSA. There are 16 residues in the CDR3. Trimming stripped 5 bases from V and 7 bases from J, with 20 bases between. CDR3 residues: CASSLGGVTQGGELFF. The CDR3 DNA is TGTGCCAGCAGCCTCGGTGGGGTCACCCAGGGCGGGGAGCTGTTTTTT.

The chain uses TRBV7-9 and TRBJ1-1; 8 positions match TRBD1. The CDR3 is made up of 17 amino acids. With V trimmed by 0 bases and J by 1 base, 7 bases remained unmatched. Germline-derived CDR1 and CDR2 are SEHNR and FQNEAQ (reference sequence). This chain's CDR3 is CASSLAIYRGWNTEAFF. DNA of the CDR3: TGTGCCAGCAGCTTAGCTATTTACAGGGGGTGGAACACTGAAGCTTTCTTT.

In DNA form, the CDR3 reads TGCGCCAGCAGCCAACCCCGCCTAGCGGGAGGGGAAACCGGGGAGCTGTTTTTT. Protein sequence: CASSQPRLAGGETGELFF. J is TRBJ2-2 and V is TRBV4-1, with 12 bases identical to TRBD2. The germline CDR1 and CDR2 sequences are MGHRA and YSYEKL. V was clipped by 2 bases and J by 5 bases; unmatched bases: 9. The CDR3 sequence is 18 residues long.

This rearrangement joins TRBV7-2 to TRBJ1-6; no clear D. Germline V CDR1 and CDR2: SGHTA, FQGNSA. V lost 0 bases, J lost 9 bases, and 9 bases lay in between. The length of the CDR3 is 14 residues. CDR3 nucleotides: TGTGCCAGCAGCTTAGCCGGTCGGGGTTCACCCCTCCACTTT. Translation gives CASSLAGRGSPLHF.

V is TRBV7-9 and J is TRBJ2-1; D is unclear. Germline V gene data show CDR1 as SEHNR and CDR2 as FQNEAQ (reference sequence). The CDR3 sequence is 15 residues long. The germline V and J ends were trimmed by 5 bases and 3 bases, with 14 bases remaining between them. Here the CDR3 DNA reads TGTGCCAGCAGCACCGACACCTCCTTCTACAATGAGCAGTTCTTC. Protein: CASSTDTSFYNEQFF.